This TCR beta chain came from a study of T-cell memory formation after mild COVID-19 (dated by TCRdb to the early 2020s). Study-wide context: TCR sequence clusters from the two donors were largely donor specific. T-cell clones expanding and contracting after mild COVID-19 in two donors were tracked by longitudinal TCRalpha and TCRbeta repertoire sequencing. Two young, previously healthy adult volunteers made up the cohort, one male and one female.

The sequencer was an Illumina NovaSeq 6000. TCRalpha and TCRbeta cDNA libraries were built by 5'RACE with constant-segment primers, adding sample barcodes and unique molecular identifiers. RNA was extracted from every sample with Trizol reagent. Amplification of the libraries took two PCR steps, and the second step added a second sample barcode plus Illumina TruSeq adapters. The libraries were sequenced on an Illumina NovaSeq using 2 x 150 bp paired-end reads. On the study's bioinformatics: The reads were demultiplexed and collapsed into UMI-guided consensus sequences using migec v1.2.7. Using mixcr v2.1.11, UMI consensuses were aligned to TRA and TRB V and J templates and then assembled into clonotypes. A clonotype was counted as expanded or contracted only when both edgeR and NoisET called the clonotype significant, with the noise models trained on biological replicates. edgeR calls used a false discovery rate-adjusted p below 0.01 and a log2 fold-change threshold of 1. As an exploratory analysis of dynamics, max-normalized trajectories of the 1000 most abundant clonotypes were examined with PCA combined with hierarchical clustering. Each responding clone was given a CD4 or CD8 phenotype based on the CD4+ and CD8+ repertoires, which had been sequenced separately. TCRdb took the public reads, trimmed them with fastp at Q25, ran MiXCR for clone calling and kept in-frame beta chains. Every distinct CDR3 protein forms one entry, paired with its most common genes and DNA. In this record, the V and J calls reflect TCRdb's handling and not the investigators' own analysis. The sample contains approximately 210,000 distinct CDR3 sequences, 15% to 20% of them found a single time. The biggest ten clones account for 2.4% of the sample.

The V and J ends are trimmed by 6 bases and 9 bases, leaving 17 bases between them. Spanning cysteine to phenylalanine, the CDR3 consists of 13 amino acids. Only the CDR3 DNA stays, 39 bases, in frame from base 1. PBMCs were isolated by Ficoll-Paque density gradient centrifugation. Study-wide findings and limitations: Some responding clones were found in pre-infection memory, which suggests that pre-existing cross-reactive memory T cells took part in the SARS-CoV-2 response. Contracting CD4+ clones were found mainly in CM and EM memory subsets, while CD8+ clones were enriched in EMRA. The study covered only two mild cases, and larger cohorts including severe cases with pre-infection samples were considered necessary. The second-wave clones that peaked on day 37 were not confirmed to be SARS-CoV-2 specific. Balanced CD4/CD8 phenotypes were observed for clones contracting from day 15 to 85, whereas a bias towards CD4+ was observed for a second wave of clones expanding from day 15 to 37.

This clonotype was observed at least ten times. Its antigen target is currently unknown. No base-level quality is on record; no much larger clone is a single base apart. The receptor chain draws on TRBV12-3 or TRBV12-4 and TRBJ2-5; TRBD2 is possibly the D segment (5 matching bases). The clonotype comes from an adult woman who had mild COVID-19 (a few samples of this study predate the infection). The sample titles of this study are shuffled in the database, so cell type and time point are left out; the donor was told from shared clones. The sequencing input was PBMCs or a T cell subset sorted from them (not recorded which). The CDR3 loop reads CASRDSVLGSQYF. DNA sequence: TGTGCCAGCAGAGATAGCGTTCTAGGGTCCCAGTACTTC.